This T cell receptor beta chain was identified in a study of CD8+ T cells in alopecia areata. Once RNA had been extracted, it was reverse transcribed into cDNA to act as the sequencing template. Generated by immunoSEQ multiplex PCR, the TCRdb table keeps only in-frame clones and is missing some. The sample holds about 150,000 clones, about three fifths seen once. Trimming cost V 5 bases and J 4 bases; bases outside gene matches: 6. CDR1 and CDR2 from the germline V gene are SQVTM and ANQGSEA. The CDR3 is 13 residues long. The source of this sequence is a human donor in good health. The chain links TRBV29-1 to TRBJ2-5; 8 bases agree with TRBD2. Input material: CD4+ T cells sorted from blood. The CDR3 protein is CSVSGSWSETQYF. CDR3 nucleotides: TGCAGCGTTAGCGGGAGTTGGTCAGAGACCCAGTACTTC.